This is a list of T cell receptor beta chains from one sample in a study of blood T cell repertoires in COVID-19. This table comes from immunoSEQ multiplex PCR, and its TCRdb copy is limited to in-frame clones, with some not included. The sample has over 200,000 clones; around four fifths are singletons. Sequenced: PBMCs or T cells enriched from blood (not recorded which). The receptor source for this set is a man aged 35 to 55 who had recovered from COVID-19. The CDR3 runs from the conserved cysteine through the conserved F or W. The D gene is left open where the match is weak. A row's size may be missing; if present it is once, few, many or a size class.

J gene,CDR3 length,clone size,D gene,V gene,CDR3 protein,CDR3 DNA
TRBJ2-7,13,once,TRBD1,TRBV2,CASREGQEYEQYF,TGTGCCAGCAGGGAGGGACAGGAGTACGAGCAGTACTTC
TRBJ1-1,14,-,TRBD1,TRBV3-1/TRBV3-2,CASSRQGLGTEAFF,TGTGCCAGCAGCCGACAGGGCCTAGGGACTGAAGCTTTCTTT
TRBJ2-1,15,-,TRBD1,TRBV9,CASSIRQGDYNEQFF,TGTGCCAGCAGCATTCGACAGGGGGACTACAATGAGCAGTTCTTC
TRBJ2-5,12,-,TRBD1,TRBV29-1,CSVLQGPETQYF,TGCAGCGTATTACAGGGGCCAGAGACCCAGTACTTC
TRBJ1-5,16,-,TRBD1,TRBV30,CAWSVVSGQGLQPQHF,TGTGCCTGGAGTGTAGTATCGGGACAGGGATTACAGCCCCAGCATTTT
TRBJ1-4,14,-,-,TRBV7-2,CASSPRGFNEKLFF,TGTGCCAGCAGCCCCAGGGGTTTTAATGAAAAACTGTTTTTT
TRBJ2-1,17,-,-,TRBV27,CASSFLGQGGRHNEQFF,TGTGCCAGCAGTTTTCTTGGACAGGGAGGGAGACACAACGAGCAGTTCTTC
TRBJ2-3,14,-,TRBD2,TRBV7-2,CASTGLAGIDTQYF,TGTGCCAGCACGGGACTAGCGGGTATAGATACGCAGTATTTT
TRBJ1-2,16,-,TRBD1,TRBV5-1,CASSLVVTGGVDGYTF,TGCGCCAGCAGCTTGGTTGTGACAGGGGGCGTTGATGGCTACACCTTC
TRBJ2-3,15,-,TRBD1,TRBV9,CASSGWTGLTDTQYF,TGTGCCAGCAGCGGTTGGACAGGCCTCACAGATACGCAGTATTTT
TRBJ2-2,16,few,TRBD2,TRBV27,CASSAPLAGGHGELFF,TGTGCCAGCTCAGCCCCACTAGCGGGAGGGCACGGGGAGCTGTTTTTT
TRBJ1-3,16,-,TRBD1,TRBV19,CASSIGQGRSGNTIYF,TGTGCCAGTAGTATCGGACAGGGTCGCTCTGGAAACACCATATATTTT
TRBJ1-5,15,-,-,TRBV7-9,CASSFGGNRNQPQHF,TGTGCCAGCAGCTTTGGGGGGAACCGCAATCAGCCCCAGCATTTT
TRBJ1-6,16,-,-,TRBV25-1,CASSETTGPYNSPLHF,TGTGCCAGCAGTGAAACCACAGGGCCCTATAATTCACCCCTCCACTTT
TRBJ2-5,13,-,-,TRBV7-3,CASSYREGETQYF,TGTGCCAGCAGCTACAGGGAGGGGGAGACCCAGTACTTC
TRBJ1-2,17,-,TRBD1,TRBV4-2,CASSPVPGQGFWDGYTF,TGTGCCAGCAGCCCCGTCCCGGGACAGGGATTCTGGGATGGCTACACCTTC
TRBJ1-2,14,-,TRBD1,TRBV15,CATSRQGSGYGYTF,TGTGCCACCTCTCGACAGGGAAGCGGATATGGCTACACCTTC
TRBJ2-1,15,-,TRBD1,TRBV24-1,CATSDPSTGSDEQFF,TGTGCCACCAGTGATCCTTCGACAGGGAGCGATGAGCAGTTCTTC
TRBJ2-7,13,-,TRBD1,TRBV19,CASRSQGAYEQYF,TGTGCCAGTAGGTCACAGGGGGCCTACGAGCAGTACTTC
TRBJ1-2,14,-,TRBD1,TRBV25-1,CASSEAGTGFGYTF,TGTGCCAGCAGTGAGGCGGGGACAGGGTTCGGCTACACCTTC
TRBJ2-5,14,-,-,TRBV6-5,CASSYSGGKETQYF,TGTGCCAGCAGTTACTCTGGCGGTAAAGAGACCCAGTACTTC
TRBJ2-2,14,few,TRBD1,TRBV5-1,CASSWDRVTGELFF,TGCGCCAGCAGCTGGGACAGGGTCACCGGGGAGCTGTTTTTT
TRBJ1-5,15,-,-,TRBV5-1,CASSLGFGSNQPQHF,TGCGCCAGCAGCCTGGGATTCGGGAGCAATCAGCCCCAGCATTTT
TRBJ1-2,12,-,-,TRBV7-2,CASSLWGGTYTF,TGTGCCAGCAGCTTATGGGGGGGGACCTACACCTTC
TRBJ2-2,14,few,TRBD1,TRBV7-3,CASSFDRGRGELFF,TGTGCCAGCAGCTTCGACAGGGGGCGAGGGGAGCTGTTTTTT
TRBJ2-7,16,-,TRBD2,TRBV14,CASSRLRTSGDVDQYF,TGTGCCAGCAGCCGACTAAGGACTAGCGGAGACGTGGATCAGTACTTC
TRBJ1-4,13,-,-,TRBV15,CATSRLEEEKLFF,TGTGCCACCAGCAGATTGGAGGAGGAAAAACTGTTTTTT
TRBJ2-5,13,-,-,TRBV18,CASSPELRETQYF,TGTGCCAGCTCACCAGAACTGAGGGAGACCCAGTACTTC
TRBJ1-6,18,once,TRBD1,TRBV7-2,CASSRNPGQGDNSSPLHF,TGTGCCAGCAGCCGCAATCCGGGACAGGGGGATAATTCGTCACCCCTCCACTTT
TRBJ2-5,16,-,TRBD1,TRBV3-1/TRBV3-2,CASSPLRTGNQETQYF,TGTGCCAGCAGCCCCCTTCGGACAGGGAACCAAGAGACCCAGTACTTC
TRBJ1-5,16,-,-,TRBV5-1,CASSRGDGGSNQPQHF,TGCGCCAGCAGCCGAGGGGACGGGGGAAGCAATCAGCCCCAGCATTTT
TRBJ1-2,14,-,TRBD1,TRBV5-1,CASSGDRVGYGYTF,TGCGCCAGCAGCGGCGACAGGGTAGGCTATGGCTACACCTTC